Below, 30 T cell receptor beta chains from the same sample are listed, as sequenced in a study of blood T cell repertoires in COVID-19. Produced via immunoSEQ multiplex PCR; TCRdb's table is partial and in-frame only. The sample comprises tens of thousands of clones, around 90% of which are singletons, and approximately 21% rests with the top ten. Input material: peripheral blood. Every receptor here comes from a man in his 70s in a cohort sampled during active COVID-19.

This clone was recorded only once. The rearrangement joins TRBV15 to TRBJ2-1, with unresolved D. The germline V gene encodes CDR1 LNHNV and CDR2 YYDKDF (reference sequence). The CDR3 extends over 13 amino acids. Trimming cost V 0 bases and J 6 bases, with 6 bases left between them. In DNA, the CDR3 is TGTGCCACCAGCAGAGACAACGGCAATGAGCAGTTCTTC. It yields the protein CATSRDNGNEQFF.

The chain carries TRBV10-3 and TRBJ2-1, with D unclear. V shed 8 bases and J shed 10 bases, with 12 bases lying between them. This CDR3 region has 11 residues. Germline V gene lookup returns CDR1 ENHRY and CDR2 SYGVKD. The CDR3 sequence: CAIGETLEQFF. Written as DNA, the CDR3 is TGTGCCATCGGAGAGACCTTAGAGCAGTTCTTC.

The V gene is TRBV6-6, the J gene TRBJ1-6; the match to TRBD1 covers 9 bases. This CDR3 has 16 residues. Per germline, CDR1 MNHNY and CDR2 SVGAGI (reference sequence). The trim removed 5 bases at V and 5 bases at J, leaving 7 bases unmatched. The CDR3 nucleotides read TGTGCCAGCAGTCCTGGACAGGGGTCCCATAATTCACCCCTCCACTTT. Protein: CASSPGQGSHNSPLHF.

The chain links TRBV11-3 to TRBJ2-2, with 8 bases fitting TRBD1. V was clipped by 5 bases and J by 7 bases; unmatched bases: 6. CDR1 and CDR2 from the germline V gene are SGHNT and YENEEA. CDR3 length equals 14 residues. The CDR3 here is CASSPGRGHGELFF. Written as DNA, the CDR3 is TGTGCCAGCAGCCCGGGCAGGGGGCACGGGGAGCTGTTTTTT.

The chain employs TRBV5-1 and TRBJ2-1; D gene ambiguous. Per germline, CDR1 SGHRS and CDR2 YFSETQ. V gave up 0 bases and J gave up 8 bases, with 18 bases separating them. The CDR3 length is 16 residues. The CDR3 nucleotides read TGCGCCAGCAGCTTGGCGTTGCGGCTGGCTAAGGATGAGCAGTTCTTC. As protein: CASSLALRLAKDEQFF. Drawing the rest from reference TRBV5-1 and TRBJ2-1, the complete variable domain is KAGVTQTPRYLIKTRGQQVTLSCSPISGHRSVSWYQQTPGQGLQFLFEYFSETQRNKGNFPGRFSGRQFSNSRSEMNVSTLELGDSALYLCASSLALRLAKDEQFFGPGTRLTVL.

The CDR3 region is CASSLRPGGYAPLHF. The CDR3 DNA follows: TGTGCCAGCAGCTTACGTCCAGGGGGATATGCACCCCTCCACTTT. This chain uses TRBV11-2 with TRBJ1-6; 7 nucleotides line up with TRBD1. This CDR3 is built from 15 residues. The germline CDR1 and CDR2 sequences are SGHAT and FQNNGV. J gave up 11 bases and V 2 bases, and 9 bases lay outside the gene matches.

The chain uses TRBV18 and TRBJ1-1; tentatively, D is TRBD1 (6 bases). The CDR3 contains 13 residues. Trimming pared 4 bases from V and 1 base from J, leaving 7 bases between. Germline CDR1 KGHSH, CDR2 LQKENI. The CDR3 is CASSRTENTEAFF. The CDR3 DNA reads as TGTGCCAGCTCACGGACAGAGAACACTGAAGCTTTCTTT.

The chain's CDR3 is CASSPSSTDTQYF. CDR3 in DNA: TGTGCCAGCAGCCCATCCAGCACAGATACGCAGTATTTT. The V and J genes are TRBV7-9 and TRBJ2-3; D remains unclear. The CDR3 is made up of 13 amino acids. The V gene's germline CDR1 is SEHNR and CDR2 FQNEAQ (reference sequence). Trimming shortened V by 5 bases and J by 0 bases, and 6 bases separated the two germline ends.

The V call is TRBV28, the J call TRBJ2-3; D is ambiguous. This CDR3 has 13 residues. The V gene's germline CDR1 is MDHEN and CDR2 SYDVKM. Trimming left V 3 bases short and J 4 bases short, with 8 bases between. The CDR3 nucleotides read TGTGCCAGCAGTTTTCCCCCCTCAGATACGCAGTATTTT. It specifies CASSFPPSDTQYF.

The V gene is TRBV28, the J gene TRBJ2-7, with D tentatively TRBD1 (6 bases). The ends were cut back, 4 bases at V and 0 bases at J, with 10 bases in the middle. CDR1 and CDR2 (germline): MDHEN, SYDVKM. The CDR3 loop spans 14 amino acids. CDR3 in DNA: TGTGCCAGCAGTTCCACAGGGACCTCCTACGAGCAGTACTTC. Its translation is CASSSTGTSYEQYF.

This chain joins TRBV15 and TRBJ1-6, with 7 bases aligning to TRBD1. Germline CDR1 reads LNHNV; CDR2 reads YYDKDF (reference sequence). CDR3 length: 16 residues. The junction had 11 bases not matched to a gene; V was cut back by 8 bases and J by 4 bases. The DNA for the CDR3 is TGTGCCACCCGGGAGTGGGGACAGAGTTATAATTCACCCCTCCACTTT. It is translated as CATREWGQSYNSPLHF.

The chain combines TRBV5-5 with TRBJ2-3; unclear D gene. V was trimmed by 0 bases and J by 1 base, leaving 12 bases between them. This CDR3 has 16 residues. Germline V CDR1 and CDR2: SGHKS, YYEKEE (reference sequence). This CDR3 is CASSLDLRGGTDTQYF. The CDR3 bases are TGTGCCAGCAGCTTGGATCTACGAGGAGGCACAGATACGCAGTATTTT. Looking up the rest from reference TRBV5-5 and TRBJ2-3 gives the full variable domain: DAGVTQSPTHLIKTRGQQVTLRCSPISGHKSVSWYQQVLGQGPQFIFQYYEKEERGRGNFPDRFSARQFPNYSSELNVNALLLGDSALYLCASSLDLRGGTDTQYFGPGTRLTVL.

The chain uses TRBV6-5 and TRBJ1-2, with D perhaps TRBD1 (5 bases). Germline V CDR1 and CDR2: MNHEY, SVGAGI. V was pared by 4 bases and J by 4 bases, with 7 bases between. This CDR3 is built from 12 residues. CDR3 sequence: CASSSDSYGYTF. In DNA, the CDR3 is TGTGCCAGCAGTTCCGACAGCTATGGCTACACCTTC.

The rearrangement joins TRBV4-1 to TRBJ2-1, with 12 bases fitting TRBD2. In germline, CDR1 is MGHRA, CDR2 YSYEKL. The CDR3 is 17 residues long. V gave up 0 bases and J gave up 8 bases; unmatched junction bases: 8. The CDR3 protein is CASSQDRGTSGWDEQFF. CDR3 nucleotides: TGCGCCAGCAGCCAAGATAGGGGGACTAGCGGGTGGGATGAGCAGTTCTTC.

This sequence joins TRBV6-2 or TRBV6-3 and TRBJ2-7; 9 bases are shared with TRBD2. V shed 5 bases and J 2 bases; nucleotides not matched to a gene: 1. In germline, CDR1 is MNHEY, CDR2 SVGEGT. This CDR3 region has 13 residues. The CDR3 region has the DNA TGTGCCAGCAGTGCGGGAGGGCCCTACGAGCAGTACTTC. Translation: CASSAGGPYEQYF.

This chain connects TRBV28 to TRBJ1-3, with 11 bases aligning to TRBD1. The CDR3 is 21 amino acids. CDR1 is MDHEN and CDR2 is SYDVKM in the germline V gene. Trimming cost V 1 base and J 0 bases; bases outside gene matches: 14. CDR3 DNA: TGTGCCAGCAGTTTATTCGGGTTGGGGACAGGGGGTATTGGCTCTGGAAACACCATATATTTT. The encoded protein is CASSLFGLGTGGIGSGNTIYF.

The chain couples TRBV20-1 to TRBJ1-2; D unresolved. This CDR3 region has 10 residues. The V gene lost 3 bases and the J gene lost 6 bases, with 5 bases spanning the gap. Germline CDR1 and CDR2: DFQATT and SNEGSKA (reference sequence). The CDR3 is CSASPNGYTF. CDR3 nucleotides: TGCAGTGCTAGCCCTAATGGCTACACCTTC.

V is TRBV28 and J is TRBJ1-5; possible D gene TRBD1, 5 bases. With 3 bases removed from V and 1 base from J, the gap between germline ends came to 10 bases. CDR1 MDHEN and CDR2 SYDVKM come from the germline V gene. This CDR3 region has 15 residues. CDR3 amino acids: CASSFDRGSNQPQHF. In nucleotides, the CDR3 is TGTGCCAGCAGTTTCGATCGGGGGAGCAATCAGCCCCAGCATTTT.

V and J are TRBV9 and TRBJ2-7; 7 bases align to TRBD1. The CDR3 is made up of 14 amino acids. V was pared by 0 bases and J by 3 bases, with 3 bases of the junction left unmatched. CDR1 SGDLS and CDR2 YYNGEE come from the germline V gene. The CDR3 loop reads CASSVADRDYEQYF. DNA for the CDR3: TGTGCCAGCAGCGTAGCAGACAGGGACTACGAGCAGTACTTC. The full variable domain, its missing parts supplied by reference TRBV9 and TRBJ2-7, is DSGVTQTPKHLITATGQRVTLRCSPRSGDLSVYWYQQSLDQGLQFLIQYYNGEERAKGNILERFSAQQFPDLHSELNLSSLELGDSALYFCASSVADRDYEQYFGPGTRLTVT.

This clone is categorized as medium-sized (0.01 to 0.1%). CDR3 sequence (DNA): TGTGCCAGCAGCGGCGGACTAGCGGGAGGGCAAGAGACCCAGTACTTC. Translated, it gives CASSGGLAGGQETQYF. The V gene is TRBV7-9, the J gene TRBJ2-5; 15 nucleotides agree with TRBD2. Germline V gene data show CDR1 as SEHNR and CDR2 as FQNEAQ (reference sequence). There are 16 residues in the CDR3. V lost 5 bases and J lost 2; bases outside the gene matches: 3.

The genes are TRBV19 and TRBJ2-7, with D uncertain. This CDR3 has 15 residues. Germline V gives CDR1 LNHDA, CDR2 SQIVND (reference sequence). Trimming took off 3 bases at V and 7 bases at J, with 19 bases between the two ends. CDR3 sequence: CASSMFGADLGEQYF. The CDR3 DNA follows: TGTGCCAGTAGTATGTTCGGCGCGGATCTGGGTGAGCAGTACTTC.

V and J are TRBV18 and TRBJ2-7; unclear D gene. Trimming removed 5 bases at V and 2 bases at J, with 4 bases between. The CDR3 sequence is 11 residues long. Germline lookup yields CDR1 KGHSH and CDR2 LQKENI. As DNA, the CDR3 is TGTGCCAGCTCAGAGACCTACGAGCAGTACTTC. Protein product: CASSETYEQYF.

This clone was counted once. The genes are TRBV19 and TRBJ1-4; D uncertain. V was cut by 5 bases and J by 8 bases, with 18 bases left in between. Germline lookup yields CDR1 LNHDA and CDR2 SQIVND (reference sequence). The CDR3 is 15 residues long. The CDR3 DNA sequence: TGTGCCAGTAGTCCCCCATCCACCCAGCGGGAAAAACTGTTTTTT. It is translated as CASSPPSTQREKLFF.

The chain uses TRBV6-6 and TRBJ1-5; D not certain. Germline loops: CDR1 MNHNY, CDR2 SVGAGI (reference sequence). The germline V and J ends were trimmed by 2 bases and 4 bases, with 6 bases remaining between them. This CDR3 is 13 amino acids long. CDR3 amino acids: CASSYSLNQPQHF. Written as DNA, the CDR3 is TGTGCCAGCAGTTACAGCCTAAATCAGCCCCAGCATTTT.

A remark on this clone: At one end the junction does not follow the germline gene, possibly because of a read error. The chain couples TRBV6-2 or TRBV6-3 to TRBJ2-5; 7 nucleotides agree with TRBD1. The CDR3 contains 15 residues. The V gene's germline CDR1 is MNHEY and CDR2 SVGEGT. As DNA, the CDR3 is TGTGCCAGCAGCTCTGGACAGGCGGCCCAACAGACCCAGTACTTC. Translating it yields CASSSGQAAQQTQYF.

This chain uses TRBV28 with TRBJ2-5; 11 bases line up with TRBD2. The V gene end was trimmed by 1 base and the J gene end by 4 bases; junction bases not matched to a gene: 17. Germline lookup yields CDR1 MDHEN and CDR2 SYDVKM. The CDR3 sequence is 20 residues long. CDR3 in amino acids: CASSLSGVGHGLAGTETQYF. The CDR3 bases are TGTGCCAGCAGTTTATCAGGGGTAGGGCACGGACTAGCGGGCACAGAGACCCAGTACTTC.

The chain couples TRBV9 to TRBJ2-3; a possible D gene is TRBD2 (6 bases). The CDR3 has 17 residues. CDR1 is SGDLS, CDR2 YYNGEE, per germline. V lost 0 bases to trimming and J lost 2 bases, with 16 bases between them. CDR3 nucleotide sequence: TGTGCCAGCAGCGTAGCGGGTTCGCGGGGCTTCACAGATACGCAGTATTTT. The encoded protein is CASSVAGSRGFTDTQYF.

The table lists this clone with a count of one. The CDR3 nucleotides read TGTGCCAGCAGCTTGAGAGCAGATACGCAGTATTTT. Translating it yields CASSLRADTQYF. The rearrangement links TRBV5-4 to TRBJ2-3, with D uncertain. Trimming removed 1 base at V and 4 bases at J, with 4 bases between. CDR3 length equals 12 residues. Germline values: CDR1 SGHNT, CDR2 YYREEE (reference sequence).

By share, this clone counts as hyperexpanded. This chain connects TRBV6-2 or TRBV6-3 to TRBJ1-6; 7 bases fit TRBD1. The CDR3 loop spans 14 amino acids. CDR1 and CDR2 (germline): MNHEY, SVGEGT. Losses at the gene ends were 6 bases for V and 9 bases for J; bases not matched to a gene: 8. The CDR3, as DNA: TGTGCCAGCAGCCACACCGGGACAGTTTCACCCCTCCACTTT. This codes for CASSHTGTVSPLHF.

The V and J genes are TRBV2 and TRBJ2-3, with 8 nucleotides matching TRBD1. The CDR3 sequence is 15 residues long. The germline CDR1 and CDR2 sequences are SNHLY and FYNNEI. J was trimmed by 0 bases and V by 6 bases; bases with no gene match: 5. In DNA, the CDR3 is TGTGCCAGCAGCGCGGACAGGGACAGCACAGATACGCAGTATTTT. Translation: CASSADRDSTDTQYF.